This TCR beta chain came from a study of T cell changes during pregnancy in multiple sclerosis. V lost 6 bases and J lost 1; bases outside the gene matches: 6. The CDR3 length is 14 residues. In germline, CDR1 is LNHDA, CDR2 SQIVND (reference sequence). TCRdb's table, derived via immunoSEQ multiplex PCR, lists solely in-frame clones and lacks some. The sample lists about 89,000 clones, about 90% occurring once. The source is a female donor in good health, enrolled as a control in a pregnancy study. V and J are TRBV19 and TRBJ2-7; TRBD1 matches at 7 bases. The starting material was peripheral blood, obtained after pregnancy. The CDR3 here is CASSLGQVSYEQYF. DNA of the CDR3: TGTGCCAGTAGCCTCGGACAGGTTTCCTACGAGCAGTACTTC.